This T cell receptor beta chain appears in the sequencing data of a study of Ad26.COV2.S vaccination and SARS-CoV-2 variants. The study, taken as a whole, reports: Vaccinees and placebo recipients showed similar non-spike TCR breadth.

Per the germline V gene, CDR1 is SNHLY and CDR2 is FYNNEI. V was trimmed by 2 bases and J by 0 bases, leaving 7 bases between them. The CDR3 extends over 14 amino acids. The repertoire was sequenced with immunoSEQ multiplex PCR; TCRdb's copy has only in-frame clones and lacks some. Of approximately 400,000 clones in the sample, 92% were seen once. For this clone: Its target is unknown.

V gene TRBV2 combines with J gene TRBJ1-1, with D possibly TRBD1 on 6 matching bases. The TCR comes from a human donor who had recovered from COVID-19. The material sequenced was peripheral blood, taken after recovery from COVID-19. The chain's CDR3 is CASSEQGLNTEAFF. The CDR3 coding sequence is TGTGCCAGCAGTGAACAGGGGTTGAACACTGAAGCTTTCTTT.